The clone carrying this T cell receptor beta chain has more than one count but fewer than ten. As yet, its antigen is unknown. Each sample gave at least 6.5 million isolated PBMCs. The sample originates from a study of blood T cells in healthy people across ages. Study-level findings and limits: More naive CD4+ cells and higher diversity marked long-lived donors relative to aged donors.

The authors ran a second PCR of about 7 to 11 cycles using a sample-barcoded 5' primer and a J-beta primer mix. A minimum of 2.5 million CDR3-containing paired-end reads was obtained for each sample. MiXCR was run by TCRdb on the 5' RACE reads, yielding one entry per CDR3 protein. Among 700,000 to 900,000 distinct CDR3 sequences listed, around a quarter were seen once. These same records also appear under a second study, on T cells of mothers and their children.

The sequencing sample was made of blood. The clonotype comes from a boy younger than 18 in good health.

CDR3 in DNA: TGCAGTGCACCCGCAGGGGGCCGTAGCACAGATACGCAGTATTTT. It encodes CSAPAGGRSTDTQYF. The chain employs TRBV20-1 and TRBJ2-3, with 8 bases fitting TRBD1. Germline V gene sequence: CDR1 DFQATT, CDR2 SNEGSKA (reference sequence). This CDR3 comprises 15 residues. The V gene end was trimmed by 6 bases and the J gene end by 0 bases; junction bases not matched to a gene: 8.